This TCR beta chain appears in the sequencing data of a study of cytomegalovirus exposure and HLA in healthy donors. Study-level background: A previous analysis identified approximately 120 million unique TCR beta sequences derived from around 180 million T cells.

PCR employed 60 Vbeta and 13 Jbeta primers. Assay used: immunoSEQ multiplex PCR; TCRdb lists only in-frame clones, some missing. The sample has 160,000 or so clones, roughly four fifths seen once. This sequence originates from a male donor in good health and CMV-seropositive. The sample consisted of PBMCs.

The CDR3 loop reads CASTQGQGPLSPLHF. For the CDR3, the DNA is TGTGCCAGCACCCAAGGACAGGGACCTTTGTCACCCCTCCACTTT. The V call is TRBV27, the J call TRBJ1-6, with 8 bases aligning to TRBD1. The germline V gene has CDR1 MNHEY and CDR2 SMNVEV (reference sequence). The junction had 12 bases not matched to a gene; V was cut back by 7 bases and J by 10 bases. CDR3 length equals 15 residues.